Listed below are T cell receptor beta chains from one sample, sequenced in a study of technical replicates of blood from four donors. The repertoire was sequenced with immunoSEQ multiplex PCR; TCRdb's copy has only in-frame clones and lacks some. The sample yields some 82,000 clones, around 94% seen once. The specimen sequenced was T cells isolated from PBMCs. These TCRs come from a human donor in good health. Each CDR3 is given with its conserved first and last residue. D genes are given only for firm matches. Clone size is stated in some rows and not others, as once, few, many or a class when expanded.

clone size: NA; V gene: TRBV4-1; J gene: TRBJ2-1; D gene: NA; CDR3 DNA: TGCGCCAGCAGCTCCTTACTGTCCTACAATGAGCAGTTCTTC; CDR3 protein: CASSSLLSYNEQFF
clone size: NA; V gene: TRBV18; J gene: TRBJ2-3; D gene: TRBD2; CDR3 DNA: TGTGCCAGCTCACCTAGCGGGAGGACAGATACGCAGTATTTT; CDR3 protein: CASSPSGRTDTQYF
clone size: NA; V gene: TRBV5-1; J gene: TRBJ2-1; D gene: TRBD1; CDR3 DNA: TGCGCCAGCAGCTCGGACAGGGGAAATGAGCAGTTCTTC; CDR3 protein: CASSSDRGNEQFF
clone size: NA; V gene: TRBV11-3; J gene: TRBJ2-7; D gene: NA; CDR3 DNA: TGTGCCAGCAGCTTAGCTTACGTCGGCTACGAGCAGTACTTC; CDR3 protein: CASSLAYVGYEQYF
clone size: NA; V gene: TRBV19; J gene: TRBJ1-5; D gene: TRBD1; CDR3 DNA: TGTGCCAGTAGTATAGAGGACAGGGAAAGCAATCAGCCCCAGCATTTT; CDR3 protein: CASSIEDRESNQPQHF
clone size: NA; V gene: TRBV10-3; J gene: TRBJ2-3; D gene: TRBD1; CDR3 DNA: TGTGCCATCAGTGAGTCGTTAACTGGACAGGGTTGGACAGATACGCAGTATTTT; CDR3 protein: CAISESLTGQGWTDTQYF
clone size: NA; V gene: TRBV28; J gene: TRBJ2-1; D gene: TRBD2; CDR3 DNA: TGTGCCAGCAGTAAACCCTTTTCGATCGGGACTAGCGGGAGTTATGAGCAGTTCTTC; CDR3 protein: CASSKPFSIGTSGSYEQFF
clone size: NA; V gene: TRBV7-2; J gene: TRBJ2-7; D gene: TRBD2; CDR3 DNA: TGTGCCAGCAGCGCCCCTAGCGGGAGTCCCGGCGAGCAGTACTTC; CDR3 protein: CASSAPSGSPGEQYF
clone size: NA; V gene: TRBV19; J gene: TRBJ1-1; D gene: NA; CDR3 DNA: TGTGCCAGTACGGCAGGGTTCACTGAAGCTTTCTTT; CDR3 protein: CASTAGFTEAFF
clone size: NA; V gene: TRBV4-1; J gene: TRBJ2-3; D gene: TRBD2; CDR3 DNA: TGCGCCAGCAGCCTCGAGCGGGAAGTGGATACGCAGTATTTT; CDR3 protein: CASSLEREVDTQYF
clone size: NA; V gene: TRBV27; J gene: TRBJ2-7; D gene: NA; CDR3 DNA: TGTGCCAGCAGTTTGGTCAGTGACTACGAGCAGTACTTC; CDR3 protein: CASSLVSDYEQYF
clone size: NA; V gene: TRBV9; J gene: TRBJ2-7; D gene: NA; CDR3 DNA: TGTGCCAGCAGCGAAAGTCTGAGCTCCTACGAGCAGTACTTC; CDR3 protein: CASSESLSSYEQYF
clone size: NA; V gene: TRBV7-2; J gene: TRBJ2-5; D gene: NA; CDR3 DNA: TGTGCCAGCAGCTTTGCGGGCTACCAAGAGACCCAGTACTTC; CDR3 protein: CASSFAGYQETQYF
clone size: NA; V gene: TRBV4-2; J gene: TRBJ1-3; D gene: NA; CDR3 DNA: TGTGCCAGCAGCCAGCACAAAGACTCCTCTGGAAACACCATATATTTT; CDR3 protein: CASSQHKDSSGNTIYF
clone size: NA; V gene: TRBV7-2; J gene: TRBJ2-1; D gene: NA; CDR3 DNA: TGTGCCAGCAGCTTAGCCTCCGGGCAGGGCAATGAGCAGTTCTTC; CDR3 protein: CASSLASGQGNEQFF
clone size: NA; V gene: TRBV7-3; J gene: TRBJ2-1; D gene: TRBD2; CDR3 DNA: TGTGCCAGCAGCTTAGGAGCGGGACTAGCGAACAATGAGCAGTTCTTC; CDR3 protein: CASSLGAGLANNEQFF
clone size: NA; V gene: TRBV4-3; J gene: TRBJ1-2; D gene: NA; CDR3 DNA: TGCGCCAGCAGCCTGGGATTCGGGGAGGGCTACACCTTC; CDR3 protein: CASSLGFGEGYTF
clone size: NA; V gene: TRBV2; J gene: TRBJ2-6; D gene: NA; CDR3 DNA: TGTGCCAGTACAGACCAGAACTCTGGGGCCAACGTCCTGACTTTC; CDR3 protein: CASTDQNSGANVLTF
clone size: NA; V gene: TRBV2; J gene: TRBJ2-7; D gene: TRBD1; CDR3 DNA: TGTGCCAGCAGTCGGACAGGGGGCGACTACGAGCAGTACTTC; CDR3 protein: CASSRTGGDYEQYF
clone size: NA; V gene: TRBV10-3; J gene: TRBJ1-1; D gene: TRBD1; CDR3 DNA: TGTGCCATCAGTGAGAATCCAGGGGGGAACACTGAAGCTTTCTTT; CDR3 protein: CAISENPGGNTEAFF
clone size: NA; V gene: TRBV7-2; J gene: TRBJ2-7; D gene: NA; CDR3 DNA: TGTGCCAGCAGCTTAGCGAGTCTGTGGGACACCCCCTACGAGCAGTACTTC; CDR3 protein: CASSLASLWDTPYEQYF
clone size: once; V gene: TRBV29-1; J gene: TRBJ2-5; D gene: NA; CDR3 DNA: TGCAGCGCTCAGGGTTTAGAGACCCAGTACTTC; CDR3 protein: CSAQGLETQYF
clone size: NA; V gene: TRBV5-1; J gene: TRBJ2-5; D gene: NA; CDR3 DNA: TGCGCCAGCAGCCTATGGGACAACTCTCAAGAGACCCAGTACTTC; CDR3 protein: CASSLWDNSQETQYF
clone size: NA; V gene: TRBV2; J gene: TRBJ2-7; D gene: NA; CDR3 DNA: TGTGCCAGCAGTGATGGGAGCGAGCAGTACTTC; CDR3 protein: CASSDGSEQYF
clone size: NA; V gene: TRBV28; J gene: TRBJ1-5; D gene: TRBD1; CDR3 DNA: TGTGCCAGCACCTCTACCGGGACAGCAACATATAGCAATCAGCCCCAGCATTTT; CDR3 protein: CASTSTGTATYSNQPQHF
clone size: NA; V gene: TRBV9; J gene: TRBJ1-2; D gene: TRBD1; CDR3 DNA: TGTGCCAGCAGCGTAGAGGGGGCTAGGTATGGCTACACCTTC; CDR3 protein: CASSVEGARYGYTF
clone size: NA; V gene: TRBV7-2; J gene: TRBJ2-5; D gene: NA; CDR3 DNA: TGTGCCAGCAGCCTAGGCTATGGTGGTGGAGAGACCCAGTACTTC; CDR3 protein: CASSLGYGGGETQYF
clone size: NA; V gene: TRBV6-1; J gene: TRBJ2-1; D gene: NA; CDR3 DNA: TGTGCCAGCAGTGAATCTGGCGGACTGAACTACAATGAGCAGTTCTTC; CDR3 protein: CASSESGGLNYNEQFF
clone size: NA; V gene: TRBV5-4; J gene: TRBJ2-7; D gene: NA; CDR3 DNA: TGTGCCAGCCGCAGCGGGCAGGACACAGCCTACGAGCAGTACTTC; CDR3 protein: CASRSGQDTAYEQYF
clone size: NA; V gene: TRBV7-9; J gene: TRBJ1-1; D gene: NA; CDR3 DNA: TGTGCCAGCAGCCAAGCGCATATGAACACTGAAGCTTTCTTT; CDR3 protein: CASSQAHMNTEAFF
clone size: NA; V gene: TRBV19; J gene: TRBJ1-1; D gene: NA; CDR3 DNA: TGTGCCAGTAGTATTCTCGGCGGGAATGAAGCTTTCTTT; CDR3 protein: CASSILGGNEAFF
clone size: once; V gene: TRBV18; J gene: TRBJ1-5; D gene: TRBD1; CDR3 DNA: TGTGCCAGCTCACGAACAGGGGGCGATCAGCCCCAGCATTTT; CDR3 protein: CASSRTGGDQPQHF
clone size: once; V gene: TRBV2; J gene: TRBJ2-1; D gene: NA; CDR3 DNA: TGTGCCAGCAGTGTAGGACTGGACGATGAGCAGTTCTTC; CDR3 protein: CASSVGLDDEQFF
clone size: NA; V gene: TRBV7-9; J gene: TRBJ2-7; D gene: TRBD1; CDR3 DNA: TGTGCCAGCAGCTTAGTGGGACAGACCTACGAGCAGTACTTC; CDR3 protein: CASSLVGQTYEQYF
clone size: NA; V gene: TRBV4-1; J gene: TRBJ2-1; D gene: NA; CDR3 DNA: TGCGCCAGCAGCCAAGATCACCGACACGGTGATGAGCAGTTCTTC; CDR3 protein: CASSQDHRHGDEQFF
clone size: NA; V gene: TRBV25-1; J gene: TRBJ2-2; D gene: NA; CDR3 DNA: TGTGCCAGCAGTGTAATTCTCGGGGAGCTGTTTTTT; CDR3 protein: CASSVILGELFF
clone size: NA; V gene: TRBV14; J gene: TRBJ2-1; D gene: TRBD2; CDR3 DNA: TGTGCCAGCAGCCAGCTAGCGGGGGGACTTTACAATGAGCAGTTCTTC; CDR3 protein: CASSQLAGGLYNEQFF
clone size: NA; V gene: TRBV27; J gene: TRBJ1-5; D gene: NA; CDR3 DNA: TGTGCCAGCAGTTTATGGGCAGGGAGGGAGGGTCAGCCCCAGCATTTT; CDR3 protein: CASSLWAGREGQPQHF
clone size: once; V gene: TRBV7-9; J gene: TRBJ2-3; D gene: NA; CDR3 DNA: TGTGCCAGCAGCTTAGACAGCACTAGCACAGATACGCAGTATTTT; CDR3 protein: CASSLDSTSTDTQYF
clone size: NA; V gene: TRBV7-9; J gene: TRBJ2-7; D gene: TRBD1; CDR3 DNA: TGTGCCAGCAGCTTAGAGGGACAGGGGTTATACGAGCAGTACTTC; CDR3 protein: CASSLEGQGLYEQYF
clone size: NA; V gene: TRBV14; J gene: TRBJ1-1; D gene: NA; CDR3 DNA: TGTGCCAGCAGTCAGGGAATGAACACTGAAGCTTTCTTT; CDR3 protein: CASSQGMNTEAFF
clone size: NA; V gene: TRBV28; J gene: TRBJ2-5; D gene: NA; CDR3 DNA: TGTGCCAGCAGTTTAAAGAGAGAGACCCAGTACTTC; CDR3 protein: CASSLKRETQYF
clone size: NA; V gene: TRBV5-4; J gene: TRBJ2-7; D gene: TRBD1; CDR3 DNA: TGTGCCAGCAGCTCCGTGACAGGGACGAGCTACGAACAGTACTTC; CDR3 protein: CASSSVTGTSYEQYF
clone size: NA; V gene: TRBV5-1; J gene: TRBJ1-3; D gene: TRBD1; CDR3 DNA: TGCGCCAGCAGCTTGGCCAACGATTTCGGGACAGCAATATATTTT; CDR3 protein: CASSLANDFGTAIYF
clone size: NA; V gene: TRBV6-5; J gene: TRBJ1-1; D gene: NA; CDR3 DNA: TGTGCCAGTGCGGAGAACACTGAAGCTTTCTTT; CDR3 protein: CASAENTEAFF
clone size: NA; V gene: TRBV29-1; J gene: TRBJ2-7; D gene: NA; CDR3 DNA: TGCAGCGTTGTAGAGGGGGGCTCCTACGAGCAGTACTTC; CDR3 protein: CSVVEGGSYEQYF
clone size: NA; V gene: TRBV29-1; J gene: TRBJ2-5; D gene: NA; CDR3 DNA: TGCAGCGTTAAGGCAGGGCCGGAGACCCAGTACTTC; CDR3 protein: CSVKAGPETQYF
clone size: NA; V gene: TRBV10-3; J gene: TRBJ2-2; D gene: TRBD2; CDR3 DNA: TGTGCCTCTAGCGGGAGCGCCGGGGAGCTGTTTTTT; CDR3 protein: CASSGSAGELFF
clone size: NA; V gene: TRBV4-3; J gene: TRBJ2-7; D gene: TRBD2; CDR3 DNA: TGCGCCAGCAGCCTTTCAGGCCCCCCCCTAGCGGGGGACTACGAGCAGTACTTC; CDR3 protein: CASSLSGPPLAGDYEQYF
clone size: NA; V gene: TRBV28; J gene: TRBJ1-1; D gene: NA; CDR3 DNA: TGTGCCAGCCATAGGGGGACTGAAGCTTTCTTT; CDR3 protein: CASHRGTEAFF
clone size: NA; V gene: TRBV2; J gene: TRBJ2-1; D gene: TRBD2; CDR3 DNA: TGTGCCAGCATACTGGGACTAGCGGGAGGTAATGAGCAGTTCTTC; CDR3 protein: CASILGLAGGNEQFF
clone size: NA; V gene: TRBV9; J gene: TRBJ1-3; D gene: NA; CDR3 DNA: TGTGCCAGCAGCGCTCAGACGGGGGATAACACCATATATTTT; CDR3 protein: CASSAQTGDNTIYF
clone size: NA; V gene: TRBV7-9; J gene: TRBJ2-7; D gene: TRBD1; CDR3 DNA: TGTGCCAGCAGCCCAGGGACAGTCGACTACGAGCAGTACTTC; CDR3 protein: CASSPGTVDYEQYF
clone size: NA; V gene: TRBV6-6; J gene: TRBJ2-5; D gene: NA; CDR3 DNA: TGTGCCAGCAGTTACTCGACCGTCCGGGGAGAGACCCAGTACTTC; CDR3 protein: CASSYSTVRGETQYF
clone size: NA; V gene: TRBV7-9; J gene: TRBJ1-1; D gene: NA; CDR3 DNA: TGTGCCAGCAGCTTCGGGAACGCTTTCTTT; CDR3 protein: CASSFGNAFF
clone size: NA; V gene: TRBV7-2; J gene: TRBJ2-2; D gene: TRBD2; CDR3 DNA: TGTGCCAGCAGCTCCTCACTAGCGGGGCGCGGGGAGCTGTTTTTT; CDR3 protein: CASSSSLAGRGELFF
clone size: NA; V gene: TRBV19; J gene: TRBJ1-2; D gene: NA; CDR3 DNA: TGTGCCAGTGAAACCCAGGCTACCGCTGTCTATGGCTACACCTTC; CDR3 protein: CASETQATAVYGYTF
clone size: NA; V gene: TRBV25-1; J gene: TRBJ1-2; D gene: NA; CDR3 DNA: TGTGCCAGCAGTGAGTCAGGGACTTACTATGGCTACACCTTC; CDR3 protein: CASSESGTYYGYTF
clone size: NA; V gene: TRBV6-5; J gene: TRBJ2-2; D gene: NA; CDR3 DNA: TGTGCCACGGGCGGGGGCATAGGGGAGCTGTTTTTT; CDR3 protein: CATGGGIGELFF
clone size: once; V gene: TRBV28; J gene: TRBJ1-2; D gene: NA; CDR3 DNA: TGTGCCAGCAGCCCCCTTTTGGACTTAGATGGCTACACCTTC; CDR3 protein: CASSPLLDLDGYTF